Below are 32 T cell receptor beta chains sequenced from a single sample in a study of blood T cell repertoires in COVID-19. Using immunoSEQ multiplex PCR, the repertoire was profiled, and TCRdb retains in-frame clones only, with some absent. The repertoire holds 120,000 or so clones, with 90% as singletons. Sequences were obtained from peripheral blood. The receptors derive from a man aged 50 to 59 with active COVID-19.

V gene TRBV9 combines with J gene TRBJ2-2, with 9 bases fitting TRBD2. The CDR3 is made up of 17 amino acids. V gave up 2 bases and J gave up 0 bases; unmatched junction bases: 5. The germline V gene encodes CDR1 SGDLS and CDR2 YYNGEE. CDR3 in amino acids: CASSVQLAGPNTGELFF. CDR3 bases: TGTGCCAGCAGCGTTCAACTAGCGGGCCCGAACACCGGGGAGCTGTTTTTT.

The chain carries TRBV7-2 and TRBJ2-1, with TRBD2 matching 9 bases. Germline lookup yields CDR1 SGHTA and CDR2 FQGNSA. With 1 base clipped from V and 6 bases from J, the junction kept 4 bases outside the gene matches. The CDR3 sequence is 15 residues long. CDR3 protein: CASSLEGGLANEQFF. The CDR3 DNA reads TGTGCCAGCAGCTTAGAGGGGGGACTAGCCAATGAGCAGTTCTTC.

The chain employs TRBV2 and TRBJ1-2; the match to TRBD1 covers 7 bases. The V gene's germline CDR1 is SNHLY and CDR2 FYNNEI. This CDR3 comprises 14 residues. The J segment lost 4 bases and the V segment lost 5 bases, leaving 7 bases of the junction unmatched. This CDR3 is CASSSLGQFYGYTF. Written as DNA, the CDR3 is TGTGCCAGCAGTTCCTTGGGACAGTTCTATGGCTACACCTTC.

This clone was observed a few times. The chain combines TRBV3-1 (or the pseudogene TRBV3-2) with TRBJ1-4, with 8 nucleotides matching TRBD1. This CDR3 contains 17 residues. The V gene's germline CDR1 is LGHDT and CDR2 YNNKEL (reference sequence). The V and J ends lost 2 bases and 5 bases, in that order; junction bases with no gene match: 10. The CDR3 reads CASSQSGRGRTNEKLFF. DNA for the CDR3: TGTGCCAGCAGCCAAAGCGGCAGGGGGCGGACGAATGAAAAACTGTTTTTT.

The chain recombines TRBV5-1 with TRBJ2-1; TRBD2 aligns across 12 bases. Germline CDR1 is SGHRS and CDR2 is YFSETQ. The CDR3 has 19 amino acids. The junction had 12 bases not matched to a gene; V was cut back by 0 bases and J by 5 bases. The CDR3 protein is CASSLAYLAGGPRHNEQFF. The CDR3 coding sequence is TGCGCCAGCAGCTTGGCCTACCTAGCGGGAGGGCCGAGACACAATGAGCAGTTCTTC.

The genes are TRBV15 and TRBJ2-3, with 7 bases that match TRBD1. Germline V lookup: CDR1 LNHNV, CDR2 YYDKDF (reference sequence). The CDR3 spans 14 residues. V was pared by 5 bases and J by 5 bases, with 7 bases of the junction left unmatched. The DNA of the CDR3 is TGTGCCACCAGCGTACAGGGGTGGGGAGATACGCAGTATTTT. It translates to CATSVQGWGDTQYF. Complete variable domain (other parts from reference TRBV15 and TRBJ2-3): DAMVIQNPRYQVTQFGKPVTLSCSQTLNHNVMYWYQQKSSQAPKLLFHYYDKDFNNEADTPDNFQSRRPNTSFCFLDIRSPGLGDTAMYLCATSVQGWGDTQYFGPGTRLTVL.

The gene calls are TRBV27 and TRBJ1-5; 7 nucleotides match TRBD1. Per germline, CDR1 MNHEY and CDR2 SMNVEV (reference sequence). This CDR3 has 17 residues. V gave up 5 bases and J gave up 5 bases; unmatched junction bases: 15. In nucleotides, the CDR3 is TGTGCCAGCAGTACTATCGTGGGGGACAGCGTACATCAGCCCCAGCATTTT. It specifies CASSTIVGDSVHQPQHF.

V and J are TRBV5-1 and TRBJ2-1; the match to TRBD2 covers 10 bases. The CDR3 is 16 amino acids. The V gene's germline CDR1 is SGHRS and CDR2 YFSETQ. The ends lost 4 bases at V and 9 bases at J; junction bases unmatched: 13. CDR3 in amino acids: CASSQKTSGTSGEQFF. In nucleotides, the CDR3 is TGCGCCAGCAGCCAAAAAACTAGCGGGACCAGTGGTGAGCAGTTCTTC. Full variable domain (remainder filled in from reference TRBV5-1 and TRBJ2-1): KAGVTQTPRYLIKTRGQQVTLSCSPISGHRSVSWYQQTPGQGLQFLFEYFSETQRNKGNFPGRFSGRQFSNSRSEMNVSTLELGDSALYLCASSQKTSGTSGEQFFGPGTRLTVL.

The J gene is TRBJ1-1, the V gene TRBV5-1, with D perhaps matching TRBD1 (6 bases). Germline CDR1 SGHRS, CDR2 YFSETQ. The CDR3 is 14 amino acids. The V gene lost 1 base and the J gene lost 4 bases, with 11 bases spanning the gap. The CDR3 coding sequence is TGCGCCAGCAGCTTGCAGGGGATGGGCACTGAAGCTTTCTTT. Translating it yields CASSLQGMGTEAFF.

The chain recombines TRBV7-9 with TRBJ1-5, with 7 bases lining up with TRBD1. Germline CDR1 and CDR2: SEHNR and FQNEAQ (reference sequence). After removal of 3 bases from V and 5 bases from J, the junction contained 4 bases not matched to a gene. CDR3 length: 14 amino acids. CDR3 nucleotides: TGTGCCAGCAGCTTGACAGGGATTGATCAGCCCCAGCATTTT. Translation gives CASSLTGIDQPQHF.

The CDR3 coding sequence is TGTGCCAGTAGTATAGATTCACGACCTAGGACTGAAGCTTTCTTT. Encoded protein: CASSIDSRPRTEAFF. V is TRBV19 and J is TRBJ1-1; D is ambiguous. This CDR3 region has 15 residues. CDR1 and CDR2 from the germline V gene are LNHDA and SQIVND (reference sequence). Deletions cut 0 bases from V and 5 bases from J, with 13 bases between.

The chain has TRBV7-9 and TRBJ2-7; 11 bases match TRBD2. Germline values: CDR1 SEHNR, CDR2 FQNEAQ (reference sequence). The J segment lost 5 bases and the V segment lost 4 bases, leaving 16 bases of the junction unmatched. This CDR3 is 18 amino acids long. CDR3 in amino acids: CASSSLPGLAERGDEQYF. CDR3 DNA: TGTGCCAGCAGCTCCCTCCCGGGACTAGCGGAACGGGGGGACGAGCAGTACTTC.

The V and J genes are TRBV5-1 and TRBJ1-6; D might be TRBD1 (5 bases). CDR3 length: 15 amino acids. Trimming took 1 base from V and 10 from J, leaving 15 bases between them. Germline CDR1 is SGHRS and CDR2 is YFSETQ. CDR3 nucleotides: TGCGCCAGCAGCTTGTCTGTCCAGGGTACGTCACCCCTCCACTTT. It codes for CASSLSVQGTSPLHF.

J is TRBJ2-3 and V is TRBV6-5; D not resolved. Trimming shortened V by 6 bases and J by 5 bases, and 12 bases separated the two germline ends. CDR3 length: 13 amino acids. Germline V gene sequence: CDR1 MNHEY, CDR2 SVGAGI. Here the CDR3 DNA reads TGTGCCAGCAGCCTAGAGGTGAGAGATACGCAGTATTTT. Amino acids: CASSLEVRDTQYF.

The rearrangement uses TRBV9 and TRBJ2-3; D possibly corresponds to TRBD2 (6 bases). The CDR3 runs 13 residues. Trimming pared 4 bases from V and 4 bases from J, leaving 10 bases between. Germline V gene sequence: CDR1 SGDLS, CDR2 YYNGEE. CDR3 DNA: TGTGCCAGCAGCTTGAGACTAGCAGATACGCAGTATTTT. Protein: CASSLRLADTQYF.

The chain carries TRBV11-1 and TRBJ2-3; 7 bases line up with TRBD1. V lost 2 bases and J lost 2; bases outside the gene matches: 7. The CDR3 is 16 residues long. The germline CDR1 and CDR2 sequences are SGHAT and FQDESV (reference sequence). The CDR3 is CASSLSQTGNTDTQYF. The CDR3, as DNA: TGTGCCAGCAGCTTATCTCAGACAGGGAACACAGATACGCAGTATTTT.

This chain's CDR3 is CSVKPPGSYNEQFF. The CDR3 DNA reads as TGCAGCGTCAAACCCCCAGGGTCCTACAATGAGCAGTTCTTC. The chain carries TRBV29-1 and TRBJ2-1, with a possible D match to TRBD1 (5 bases). The V end lost 6 bases, the J end lost 1 base, and 13 bases lay between the germline ends. This CDR3 has 14 amino acids. Looked up from germline, CDR1 is SQVTM and CDR2 is ANQGSEA.

The sample holds one count of this clone. This chain connects TRBV3-1 (or the pseudogene TRBV3-2) to TRBJ2-2, with D tentatively TRBD2 (5 bases). The CDR3 runs to 16 residues. CDR1 and CDR2 from the germline V gene are LGHDT and YNNKEL (reference sequence). V shed 4 bases and J shed 5 bases, with 17 bases lying between them. The CDR3 loop is CASSLLVTRATGELFF. The DNA of the CDR3 is TGTGCCAGCAGCCTCTTAGTTACTAGGGCGACCGGGGAGCTGTTTTTT.

The chain combines TRBV7-9 with TRBJ1-1, with 9 positions matching TRBD1. The CDR3 runs 14 residues. Trimming took 5 bases from V and 7 from J; bases not matched to a gene: 8. Germline V gives CDR1 SEHNR, CDR2 FQNEAQ (reference sequence). CDR3 sequence reads: CASSPMGTGNEAFF. The CDR3 nucleotides are TGTGCCAGCAGCCCTATGGGGACAGGGAATGAAGCTTTCTTT. Based on the CDR3 plus reference TRBV7-9 and TRBJ1-1, the full variable domain is DTGVSQNPRHKITKRGQNVTFRCDPISEHNRLYWYRQTLGQGPEFLTYFQNEAQLEKSRLLSDRFSAERPKGSFSTLEIQRTEQGDSAMYLCASSPMGTGNEAFFGQGTRLTVV.

The gene calls are TRBV6-6 and TRBJ2-2; 9 bases align to TRBD1. From germline, CDR1 is MNHNY and CDR2 SVGAGI (reference sequence). There are 14 residues in the CDR3. The trim removed 6 bases at V and 6 bases at J, leaving 5 bases unmatched. The CDR3 loop reads CASRRQGEAGELFF. CDR3 DNA: TGTGCCAGCAGGCGACAGGGGGAGGCCGGGGAGCTGTTTTTT.

About this clone itself: This same CDR3 is encoded by further DNA sequences in the sample. The genes are TRBV19 and TRBJ2-1; 9 bases align to TRBD2. J lost 3 bases, V lost 3 bases, and 3 bases had no gene match. The germline gives CDR1 LNHDA, CDR2 SQIVND (reference sequence). The CDR3 covers 15 residues. Written as DNA, the CDR3 is TGTGCCAGTAGTATCGCGGGAGGGTTCTACAATGAGCAGTTCTTC. Its protein product is CASSIAGGFYNEQFF.

This sequence joins TRBV7-9 and TRBJ1-1; TRBD1 might be the D (6 bases). The V end was cut by 5 bases, the J end by 0 bases, with 13 bases between. CDR1 and CDR2 (germline): SEHNR, FQNEAQ (reference sequence). The CDR3 covers 15 residues. The DNA for the CDR3 is TGTGCCAGCAGCGTTAGGCAGGGGATGAACACTGAAGCTTTCTTT. The encoded protein is CASSVRQGMNTEAFF.

The V and J genes are TRBV7-9 and TRBJ1-6, with D perhaps matching TRBD1 (6 bases). Germline V lookup: CDR1 SEHNR, CDR2 FQNEAQ (reference sequence). The V end was cut by 5 bases, the J end by 7 bases, with 15 bases between. The CDR3 consists of 15 residues. The CDR3 region is CASSDGQRINSPLHF. The CDR3 region has the DNA TGTGCCAGCAGCGACGGACAGAGGATCAATTCACCCCTCCACTTT.

This clone was recorded once. J is TRBJ2-7 and V is TRBV5-4, with 8 bases aligning to TRBD2. V was clipped by 5 bases and J by 7 bases; unmatched bases: 14. CDR3 length: 15 residues. From germline, CDR1 is SGHNT and CDR2 YYREEE (reference sequence). The CDR3 spells CASSKGTRGLLEQYF. The DNA of the CDR3 is TGTGCCAGCAGTAAAGGGACTAGAGGACTCTTGGAGCAGTACTTC.

The chain employs TRBV9 and TRBJ2-1; 12 bases agree with TRBD2. The V gene end was trimmed by 3 bases and the J gene end by 8 bases; junction bases not matched to a gene: 3. The germline V gene encodes CDR1 SGDLS and CDR2 YYNGEE. The CDR3 is made up of 14 amino acids. As DNA, the CDR3 is TGTGCCAGCAGCGGAACTAGCGGGAGGCATGAGCAGTTCTTC. Its translation: CASSGTSGRHEQFF.

This clone was counted ten times or more. The chain recombines TRBV3-1 (or the pseudogene TRBV3-2) with TRBJ2-5; D is undetermined. Deletions cut 6 bases from V and 1 base from J, with 6 bases between. The CDR3 sequence is 12 residues long. Per germline, CDR1 LGHDT and CDR2 YNNKEL (reference sequence). DNA of the CDR3: TGTGCCAGCAGATCGGTCCAAGAGACCCAGTACTTC. It is translated as CASRSVQETQYF.

The rearrangement links TRBV6-6 to TRBJ2-7, with D possibly matching TRBD2 (5 bases). The V end lost 2 bases, the J end lost 3 bases, and 11 bases lay between the germline ends. The CDR3 runs 14 residues. Germline CDR1 and CDR2: MNHNY and SVGAGI (reference sequence). CDR3: CASSYPGSSYEQYF. The CDR3 DNA follows: TGTGCCAGCAGTTACCCGGGGTCCAGCTACGAGCAGTACTTC.

The rearrangement joins TRBV24-1 to TRBJ1-4; TRBD1 aligns across 7 bases. Germline V gene data show CDR1 as KGHDR and CDR2 as SFDVKD. CDR3 length equals 16 residues. With 2 bases clipped from V and 3 bases from J, the junction kept 5 bases outside the gene matches. The CDR3 is CATSDSRTGSNEKLFF. As DNA, the CDR3 is TGTGCCACCAGTGATTCCCGGACAGGTTCTAATGAAAAACTGTTTTTT.

This clone was observed once. The chain is built from TRBV27 and TRBJ2-7; 7 bases map to TRBD1. The germline gives CDR1 MNHEY, CDR2 SMNVEV (reference sequence). The CDR3 runs to 13 residues. J lost 3 bases, V lost 5 bases, and 4 bases had no gene match. In DNA, the CDR3 is TGTGCCAGCAGTCCGGGACAGAACTACGAGCAGTACGTC. Translated, it gives CASSPGQNYEQYV.

The chain recombines TRBV6-5 with TRBJ1-4; 7 bases line up with TRBD1. The ends lost 5 bases at V and 5 bases at J; junction bases unmatched: 5. Germline-derived CDR1 and CDR2 are MNHEY and SVGAGI. CDR3 length: 14 residues. DNA of the CDR3: TGTGCCAGCAGTCCGACAGGGATAAATGAAAAACTGTTTTTT. The encoded protein is CASSPTGINEKLFF.

This clone was seen a single time. The chain couples TRBV19 to TRBJ1-2, with D hard to call. CDR1 and CDR2 from the germline V gene are LNHDA and SQIVND (reference sequence). This CDR3 is 15 amino acids long. The V end lost 4 bases, the J end lost 4 bases, and 16 bases lay between the germline ends. CDR3 amino acids: CASSRDVAGAYGYTF. The CDR3 DNA reads as TGTGCCAGTAGTAGAGATGTGGCGGGAGCCTATGGCTACACCTTC.

CDR3 nucleotides: TGTGCCAGCAGCCAAGATTTAGCGGGAGTTAGCACCGGGGAGCTGTTTTTT. As protein: CASSQDLAGVSTGELFF. The chain joins TRBV4-2 to TRBJ2-2; TRBD2 matches 9 bases. Germline V gives CDR1 LGHNA, CDR2 YNFKEQ. The CDR3 spans 17 residues. V was clipped by 0 bases and J by 4 bases; unmatched bases: 6.